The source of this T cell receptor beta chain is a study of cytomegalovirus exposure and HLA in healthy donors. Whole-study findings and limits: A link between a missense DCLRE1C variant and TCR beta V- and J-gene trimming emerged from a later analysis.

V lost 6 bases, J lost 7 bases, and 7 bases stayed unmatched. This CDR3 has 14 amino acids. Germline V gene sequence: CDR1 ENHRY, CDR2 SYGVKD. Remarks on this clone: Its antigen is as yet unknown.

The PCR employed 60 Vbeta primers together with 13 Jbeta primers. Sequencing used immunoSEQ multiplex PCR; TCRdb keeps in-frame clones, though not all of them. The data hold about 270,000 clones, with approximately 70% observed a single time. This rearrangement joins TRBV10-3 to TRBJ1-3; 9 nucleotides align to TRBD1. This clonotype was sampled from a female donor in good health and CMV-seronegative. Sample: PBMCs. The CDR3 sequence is CAISPGQGGNTIYF. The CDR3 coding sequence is TGTGCCATCAGCCCGGGACAGGGAGGTAACACCATATATTTT.